The rows below give T cell receptor beta chains drawn from one sample of a study of regulatory T cells in long-lasting Graves disease. TCRdb re-derived calls from the multiplex PCR reads in MiXCR, one entry per CDR3 protein. The sample comprises about 450,000 distinct CDR3 sequences, roughly 15% of which are singletons, and about 15% rests with the top ten. These data are also associated with another study on T cells in Graves' hyperthyroidism and ophthalmopathy.

This sample comprised peripheral blood mononuclear cells (PBMCs), obtained at new diagnosis, from a patient treated with antithyroid drugs. All receptors come from a woman aged 45-65 years with Graves disease. CDR3s include the opening cysteine and the closing phenylalanine or tryptophan.

CDR3: CASSLGEGREPEAFF
V: TRBV28
J: TRBJ1-1

CDR3: CASSTIGTSGRARKQFF
V: TRBV6-2/TRBV6-3
J: TRBJ2-1

CDR3: CATNPDTNYNEQFF
V: TRBV2
J: TRBJ2-1

CDR3: CAWSLLYQETQYF
V: TRBV30
J: TRBJ2-5

CDR3: CASKPGTATGELFF
V: TRBV19
J: TRBJ2-2

CDR3: CASSRLAGGTPYEQYF
V: TRBV11-2
J: TRBJ2-7

CDR3: CASSQGLALPGTDTQYF
V: TRBV4-1
J: TRBJ2-3

CDR3: CASSLGQVEWELFF
V: TRBV12-3/TRBV12-4
J: TRBJ2-2

CDR3: CASRVDRGFSDTQYF
V: TRBV6-2/TRBV6-3
J: TRBJ2-3

CDR3: CASSPPLGQGSTNEKLFF
V: TRBV18
J: TRBJ1-4

CDR3: CASSQPGLAGGETSTDTQYF
V: TRBV4-2
J: TRBJ2-3

CDR3: CASSQDPQASGYTF
V: TRBV4-2
J: TRBJ1-2

CDR3: CASRIRMEKWNNEQFF
V: TRBV6-1
J: TRBJ2-1

CDR3: CASSYSILVETQYF
V: TRBV6-2/TRBV6-3
J: TRBJ2-5

CDR3: CASRTTGIGENGEAFF
V: TRBV28
J: TRBJ1-1

CDR3: CASSLSGGWTEAFF
V: TRBV28
J: TRBJ1-1

CDR3: CASSGGGLSTDTQYF
V: TRBV10-1
J: TRBJ2-3

CDR3: CASSLSGFEQFF
V: TRBV5-1
J: TRBJ2-1

CDR3: CARGTTGGNEQFF
V: TRBV30
J: TRBJ2-1

CDR3: CSARSGASDSPLHF
V: TRBV20-1
J: TRBJ1-6

CDR3: CASSLYGETQYF
V: TRBV5-1
J: TRBJ2-5

CDR3: CASSSRTSGRVGDTQYF
V: TRBV5-1
J: TRBJ2-3

CDR3: CASSSVGRYEQFF
V: TRBV6-5
J: TRBJ2-1

CDR3: CASSLQDGSNSPLHF
V: TRBV27
J: TRBJ1-6

CDR3: CASMMTAAGNTIYF
V: TRBV5-1
J: TRBJ1-3

CDR3: CASSPRDSGDNTEAFF
V: TRBV7-9
J: TRBJ1-1

CDR3: CASSYGTSGMLEFF
V: TRBV6-5
J: TRBJ2-1